This T cell receptor beta chain appears in the sequencing data of a study of molecular identifiers for immune sequencing clone quantification. Study-wide results and caveats: Spiked Jurkat TCR RNA equivalent to one cell reportedly surfaced among some 1 million naive cells.

The authors built bulk TCR libraries by previously described methods with listed TCR primers. From the PCR reads, TCRdb called clonotypes with MiXCR, one entry per CDR3 protein. The data contain 550,000 to 750,000 distinct CDR3 sequences, 20% of them seen just once; the ten biggest clones take up about 0.9%. V was shortened by 0 bases and J by 2 bases, with 5 bases between the two germline ends. Germline CDR1 MNHNY, CDR2 SVGAGI (reference sequence). The CDR3 is 13 amino acids. This clonotype was counted at least ten times. The antigen is unknown. The TCR sequence derives from a human donor in good health. Some libraries in this study had Jurkat cell RNA spiked in. This chain joins TRBV6-6 and TRBJ2-7, with D tentatively TRBD1 (5 bases). What was sequenced was naive CD8+ T cells from blood, with Jurkat cell RNA spiked in. Subset noted: FACS-sorted CD8+CD4-CCR7+CD45RA+ naive T cells. This CDR3 reads CASSYSQAYEQYF. CDR3 nucleotides: TGTGCCAGCAGTTACTCACAGGCCTACGAGCAGTACTTC.